Listed here are 27 T cell receptor beta chains from one sample, sequenced in a study of vaccination and CD4 T cells after COVID-19. Which antigens these TCRs recognize remains unknown. Sequencing of cultured CD4+ T cell DNA used the Oncomine TCR Beta short-read assay. TCRdb re-analysed the PCR reads in MiXCR, keeping a single row per CDR3 protein. Of 25,000 to 30,000 distinct CDR3 sequences detected, approximately 62% appear once; the ten largest clones hold around a sixth. Treatment of the sample: approximately 11-day PBMC culture with coronavirus spike peptide pools or control peptides (ViraFEST assay). Here the sequenced sample was CD4+ T cells from blood, cultured in vitro, taken after SARS-CoV-2 vaccination. Source of these receptors: a human donor who received a COVID-19 vaccine.

This chain connects TRBV10-3 to TRBJ2-7; D remains ambiguous. Germline lookup yields CDR1 ENHRY and CDR2 SYGVKD. With 0 bases removed from V and 4 bases from J, the gap between germline ends came to 4 bases. The CDR3 contains 12 residues. The CDR3 DNA is TGTGCCATCAGTGAGTCCCGATACGAGCAGTACTTC. This encodes CAISESRYEQYF.

Only a few counts were recorded for this clonotype. The V and J genes are TRBV5-4 and TRBJ2-5, with D possibly being TRBD2 (6 bases). CDR1 SGHNT and CDR2 YYREEE come from the germline V gene (reference sequence). Deletions cut 3 bases from V and 2 bases from J, with 14 bases between. This CDR3 spans 15 amino acids. DNA for the CDR3: TGTGCCAGCAGCTCAGCCTTGGGACTGCAAGAGACCCAGTACTTC. Amino acids: CASSSALGLQETQYF.

The rearrangement joins TRBV12-3 or TRBV12-4 to TRBJ2-5; 11 nucleotides align to TRBD2. Unmatched junction bases numbered 10, after V lost 2 bases and J lost 5 bases. The CDR3 is 17 amino acids. CDR3 in amino acids: CASSLRPLAGGQETQYF. CDR3 sequence (DNA): TGTGCCAGCAGTTTACGCCCTTTAGCGGGGGGGCAGGAGACCCAGTACTTC.

This clonotype appeared a few times. The V call is TRBV20-1, the J call TRBJ2-7, with no clear D. The CDR3 runs to 11 residues. Germline V lookup: CDR1 DFQATT, CDR2 SNEGSKA (reference sequence). The CDR3 sequence: CSAGLGYEQYF. The CDR3 DNA is TGCAGCGCCGGGCTAGGCTACGAGCAGTACTTC.

This CDR3 is CAWSGTSGDSHWRTQYF. The CDR3 nucleotides read TGTGCCTGGAGTGGGACTAGCGGGGACAGCCACTGGAGGACCCAGTACTTC. V and J are TRBV30 and TRBJ2-5; 12 bases are shared with TRBD2. Trimming removed 1 base from V and 7 bases from J; junction bases left unmatched: 13. Germline-derived CDR1 and CDR2 are GTSNPN and SVGIG (reference sequence). CDR3 size: 17 residues.

The chain employs TRBV2 and TRBJ1-2, with a possible D match to TRBD1 (6 bases). CDR1 is SNHLY and CDR2 is FYNNEI in the germline V gene. This CDR3 has 15 amino acids. Trimming took off 3 bases at V and 7 bases at J, with 18 bases between the two ends. CDR3 in amino acids: CASSEGLGGPVGYTF. CDR3 DNA: TGTGCCAGCAGTGAGGGATTAGGGGGGCCCGTTGGCTACACCTTC.

A few counts support this clonotype. CDR3 DNA: TGTGCCTGGAGTCCGGGACCGAACACTGAAGCTTTCTTT. This gives the protein CAWSPGPNTEAFF. V is TRBV30 and J is TRBJ1-1, with D possibly matching TRBD1 (5 bases). This CDR3 comprises 13 residues. The germline CDR1 and CDR2 sequences are GTSNPN and SVGIG (reference sequence). Trimming removed 2 bases from V and 1 base from J, with 8 bases in between.

This chain joins TRBV6-1 and TRBJ1-4; D may be TRBD1 (6 bases). V was shortened by 3 bases and J by 1 base, with 6 bases between the two germline ends. CDR1 and CDR2 from the germline V gene are MNHNS and SASEGT. This CDR3 spans 14 amino acids. The CDR3 reads CASSETGTNEKLFF. As DNA, the CDR3 is TGTGCCAGCAGTGAGACAGGAACTAATGAAAAACTGTTTTTT.

The chain is built from TRBV3-1 and TRBJ1-2; 8 bases are shared with TRBD1. CDR3 length: 15 amino acids. The V and J ends lost 4 bases and 5 bases, in that order; junction bases with no gene match: 9. Germline-derived CDR1 and CDR2 are LGHDT and YNNKEL (reference sequence). The chain's CDR3 is CASSPRQGAMYGYTF. In DNA form, the CDR3 reads TGTGCCAGCAGCCCCCGTCAGGGGGCCATGTATGGCTACACCTTC.

This chain connects TRBV6-1 to TRBJ1-3; TRBD1 matches 11 bases. V lost 6 bases, J lost 4 bases, and 8 bases stayed unmatched. CDR1 is MNHNS and CDR2 is SASEGT in the germline V gene. The CDR3 is 16 amino acids. CDR3 in DNA: TGTGCCAGCAGATCACCGGGACAGGGGGGAGGAAACACCATATATTTT. As protein: CASRSPGQGGGNTIYF.

V and J are TRBV6-1 and TRBJ2-1, with 9 bases aligning to TRBD2. Per germline, CDR1 MNHNS and CDR2 SASEGT. The CDR3 sequence is 14 residues long. The V gene end was trimmed by 5 bases and the J gene end by 7 bases; junction bases not matched to a gene: 6. DNA of the CDR3: TGTGCCAGCAGTAGCGGGGGGCTTCTGAATGAGCAGTTCTTC. Its translation is CASSSGGLLNEQFF.

This clonotype is a singleton in its sample. This chain joins TRBV6-1 and TRBJ1-1, with 8 bases lining up with TRBD1. Per the germline V gene, CDR1 is MNHNS and CDR2 is SASEGT. The CDR3 contains 14 residues. The V gene end was trimmed by 4 bases and the J gene end by 6 bases; junction bases not matched to a gene: 7. The CDR3, as DNA: TGTGCCAGCAGTGCCCAGACAGGGGCAGCTGAAGCTTTCTTT. Translated, it gives CASSAQTGAAEAFF.

This clonotype was observed once. V and J are TRBV7-3 and TRBJ2-1; D remains ambiguous. The germline V gene has CDR1 SGHTA and CDR2 FQGTGA. The CDR3 sequence is 13 residues long. Deletions cut 1 base from V and 4 bases from J, with 5 bases between. Here the CDR3 reads CASSLNTYNEQFF. The CDR3 region has the DNA TGTGCCAGCAGCTTAAACACATACAATGAGCAGTTCTTC. Together with reference TRBV7-3 and TRBJ2-1, the CDR3 gives the full variable domain: GAGVSQTPSNKVTEKGKYVELRCDPISGHTALYWYRQSLGQGPEFLIYFQGTGAADDSGLPNDRFFAVRPEGSVSTLKIQRTERGDSAVYLCASSLNTYNEQFFGPGTRLTVL.

This chain uses TRBV7-2 with TRBJ2-7, with unresolved D. The V gene's germline CDR1 is SGHTA and CDR2 FQGNSA. Trimming stripped 1 base from V and 6 bases from J, with 10 bases between. This CDR3 contains 13 residues. CDR3 residues: CASSLGPVLEQYF. The CDR3 nucleotides are TGTGCCAGCAGCTTAGGCCCCGTACTCGAGCAGTACTTC.

The CDR3 nucleotides are TGTGCCACCAGCAGTCCCCACCCGAACACTGAAGCTTTCTTT. Translating it yields CATSSPHPNTEAFF. The V call is TRBV15, the J call TRBJ1-1, with D hard to call. CDR1 is LNHNV, CDR2 YYDKDF, per germline (reference sequence). Trimming took off 3 bases at V and 1 base at J, with 9 bases between the two ends. The CDR3 totals 14 residues. Variable domain in full (rest from reference TRBV15 and TRBJ1-1): DAMVIQNPRYQVTQFGKPVTLSCSQTLNHNVMYWYQQKSSQAPKLLFHYYDKDFNNEADTPDNFQSRRPNTSFCFLDIRSPGLGDTAMYLCATSSPHPNTEAFFGQGTRLTVV.

This clonotype was picked up a small number of times. The CDR3 is CASTAGRLDYGYTF. The CDR3 DNA reads as TGTGCCAGCACGGCCGGGCGGCTGGACTATGGCTACACCTTC. The rearrangement links TRBV12-3 or TRBV12-4 to TRBJ1-2; D gene ambiguous. The CDR3 spans 14 residues. V was pared by 7 bases and J by 3 bases, with 15 bases between.

The chain couples TRBV2 to TRBJ1-6; D gene uncertain. Trimming removed 7 bases from V and 8 bases from J, with 18 bases in between. Germline V gives CDR1 SNHLY, CDR2 FYNNEI. This CDR3 is 15 amino acids long. The CDR3 nucleotides are TGTGCCAGCACCCGAAGAGGGAATGGGGATTCACCCCTCCACTTT. Residues: CASTRRGNGDSPLHF.

The chain couples TRBV24-1 to TRBJ2-3; 9 positions agree with TRBD2. V lost 4 bases and J lost 6; bases outside the gene matches: 10. This CDR3 spans 16 amino acids. Per the germline V gene, CDR1 is KGHDR and CDR2 is SFDVKD. CDR3 amino acids: CATSDQIAGAGDTQYF. CDR3 DNA: TGTGCCACCAGTGACCAAATAGCGGGGGCGGGGGATACGCAGTATTTT.

This clonotype has just a few counts. The chain couples TRBV27 to TRBJ1-5, with a weak D call TRBD1 (5 bases). The V gene's germline CDR1 is MNHEY and CDR2 SMNVEV (reference sequence). V lost 0 bases and J 6 bases, leaving 12 bases between the germline ends. The CDR3 length is 15 residues. Here the CDR3 reads CASSLSGQGGQPQHF. For the CDR3, the DNA is TGTGCCAGCAGTTTATCGGGGCAGGGCGGTCAGCCCCAGCATTTT.

V is TRBV19 and J is TRBJ1-6; possible D gene TRBD1, 5 bases. Trimming pared 3 bases from V and 9 bases from J, leaving 18 bases between. Germline CDR1 LNHDA, CDR2 SQIVND (reference sequence). This CDR3 is 16 amino acids long. CDR3: CASSISADKLGSPLHF. In nucleotides, the CDR3 is TGTGCCAGTAGTATTAGCGCGGACAAACTGGGTTCACCCCTCCACTTT.

This clonotype was seen more than once but under ten times. The chain uses TRBV7-9 and TRBJ1-2, with D possibly matching TRBD1 (5 bases). The germline gives CDR1 SEHNR, CDR2 FQNEAQ (reference sequence). This CDR3 has 13 amino acids. The V gene lost 3 bases and the J gene lost 4 bases, with 9 bases spanning the gap. CDR3 amino acids: CASSFEQVYGYTF. CDR3 nucleotides: TGTGCCAGCAGCTTTGAACAGGTCTATGGCTACACCTTC.

The chain is built from TRBV23-1 and TRBJ2-1, with D maybe TRBD1 (5 bases). TRBV23-1 is labeled an ORF, and its function is uncertain. Trimming took off 2 bases at V and 0 bases at J, with 11 bases between the two ends. The CDR3 contains 16 residues. This CDR3 reads CASSQPPDSSYNEQFF. The DNA of the CDR3 is TGCGCCAGCAGTCAACCACCCGACAGCTCCTACAATGAGCAGTTCTTC.

The chain couples TRBV6-2 or TRBV6-3 to TRBJ1-5; TRBD1 matches 8 bases. This CDR3 is 16 amino acids long. Germline-derived CDR1 and CDR2 are MNHEY and SVGEGT. The ends lost 0 bases at V and 0 bases at J; junction bases unmatched: 1. Here the CDR3 reads CASSYSTGDSNQPQHF. The CDR3 nucleotides read TGTGCCAGCAGTTACTCGACAGGGGATAGCAATCAGCCCCAGCATTTT.

The chain recombines TRBV9 with TRBJ2-5; perhaps TRBD1 as D (5 bases). The CDR3 extends over 15 amino acids. The ends were cut back, 7 bases at V and 4 bases at J, with 20 bases in the middle. Germline CDR1 SGDLS, CDR2 YYNGEE. The CDR3 loop is CASGIRAGKSETQYF. The CDR3 DNA is TGTGCCAGCGGGATAAGGGCAGGGAAGTCAGAGACCCAGTACTTC.

V usage is TRBV18 and J usage is TRBJ1-6; 7 bases agree with TRBD1. The V segment lost 6 bases and the J segment 14 bases; nucleotides outside the gene matches: 10. Germline-derived CDR1 and CDR2 are KGHSH and LQKENI. The CDR3 runs to 13 residues. The CDR3 DNA is TGTGCCAGCTCGGCCGGACAGGTTGAATCCCTCCACTTT. As protein: CASSAGQVESLHF.

The chain combines TRBV7-9 with TRBJ2-7; D not certain. The CDR3 contains 12 residues. Germline-derived CDR1 and CDR2 are SEHNR and FQNEAQ (reference sequence). Trimming cost V 4 bases and J 4 bases, with 8 bases left between them. Written as DNA, the CDR3 is TGTGCCAGCAGCTCGGGTCGATACGAGCAGTACTTC. Its translation is CASSSGRYEQYF.

This clonotype was counted between two and nine times. The J gene is TRBJ2-5, the V gene TRBV25-1, with TRBD2 matching over 12 bases. V shed 5 bases, J shed 5 bases, and the junction held 9 bases outside the gene matches. Germline CDR1 and CDR2: MGHDK and SYGVNS. CDR3 length equals 16 residues. In DNA form, the CDR3 reads TGTGCCAGCAGTCCCGCTAGCGGGGGGGCGGCGGAGACCCAGTACTTC. It encodes CASSPASGGAAETQYF.